One and the same sample provided the 5 T cell receptor beta chains below, sequenced in a study of cytomegalovirus exposure and HLA in healthy donors. Vbeta (60) and Jbeta (13) primers were used in the PCR. Method: immunoSEQ multiplex PCR; TCRdb's copy keeps in-frame clones and lacks some. The sample carries about 65,000 clones, 60% to 80% recorded once. Sequencing used PBMCs. All receptors derive from a girl aged 5-17 years in good health and CMV-seropositive.

The genes are TRBV5-1 and TRBJ1-2; D perhaps matches TRBD1 (6 bases). V was cut by 0 bases and J by 8 bases, with 17 bases left in between. The CDR3 has 15 residues. Per germline, CDR1 SGHRS and CDR2 YFSETQ. CDR3: CASSLDGGRSIGYTF. As DNA, the CDR3 is TGCGCCAGCAGCTTGGACGGGGGGCGTTCGATCGGCTACACCTTC.

This clone was seen just once. The chain carries TRBV29-1 and TRBJ2-2; 7 bases align to TRBD1. CDR3 length equals 14 residues. CDR1 is SQVTM, CDR2 ANQGSEA, per germline. V was pared by 3 bases and J by 1 base, with 2 bases of the junction left unmatched. This CDR3 reads CSVDAGGNTGELFF. Here the CDR3 DNA reads TGCAGCGTTGATGCAGGGGGGAACACCGGGGAGCTGTTTTTT.

This chain uses TRBV6-5 with TRBJ1-2; D might be TRBD1 (6 bases). Per germline, CDR1 MNHEY and CDR2 SVGAGI. This CDR3 has 15 amino acids. V was pared by 2 bases and J by 10 bases, with 20 bases between. CDR3 nucleotides: TGTGCCAGCAGTTACAGCACCGTAACAGGGAAGGTCTACACCTTC. Its protein is CASSYSTVTGKVYTF.

This clone came up a few times. The chain uses TRBV2 and TRBJ2-3; D possibly corresponds to TRBD1 (6 bases). Germline V CDR1 and CDR2: SNHLY, FYNNEI. Trimming removed 6 bases at V and 5 bases at J, with 12 bases between. The CDR3 spans 13 residues. The CDR3 reads CASRNRDGDTQYF. The CDR3 DNA follows: TGTGCCAGCAGAAACAGGGACGGAGATACGCAGTATTTT.

The table lists this clone with a count of one. This chain's CDR3 is CASSLTASYNEQFF. The CDR3 DNA reads TGTGCCAGCAGTCTGACAGCTTCCTACAATGAGCAGTTCTTC. The chain uses TRBV25-1 and TRBJ2-1; D might be TRBD1 (5 bases). Germline loops: CDR1 MGHDK, CDR2 SYGVNS. V was pared by 5 bases and J by 1 base, with 9 bases between. The CDR3 extends over 14 amino acids.